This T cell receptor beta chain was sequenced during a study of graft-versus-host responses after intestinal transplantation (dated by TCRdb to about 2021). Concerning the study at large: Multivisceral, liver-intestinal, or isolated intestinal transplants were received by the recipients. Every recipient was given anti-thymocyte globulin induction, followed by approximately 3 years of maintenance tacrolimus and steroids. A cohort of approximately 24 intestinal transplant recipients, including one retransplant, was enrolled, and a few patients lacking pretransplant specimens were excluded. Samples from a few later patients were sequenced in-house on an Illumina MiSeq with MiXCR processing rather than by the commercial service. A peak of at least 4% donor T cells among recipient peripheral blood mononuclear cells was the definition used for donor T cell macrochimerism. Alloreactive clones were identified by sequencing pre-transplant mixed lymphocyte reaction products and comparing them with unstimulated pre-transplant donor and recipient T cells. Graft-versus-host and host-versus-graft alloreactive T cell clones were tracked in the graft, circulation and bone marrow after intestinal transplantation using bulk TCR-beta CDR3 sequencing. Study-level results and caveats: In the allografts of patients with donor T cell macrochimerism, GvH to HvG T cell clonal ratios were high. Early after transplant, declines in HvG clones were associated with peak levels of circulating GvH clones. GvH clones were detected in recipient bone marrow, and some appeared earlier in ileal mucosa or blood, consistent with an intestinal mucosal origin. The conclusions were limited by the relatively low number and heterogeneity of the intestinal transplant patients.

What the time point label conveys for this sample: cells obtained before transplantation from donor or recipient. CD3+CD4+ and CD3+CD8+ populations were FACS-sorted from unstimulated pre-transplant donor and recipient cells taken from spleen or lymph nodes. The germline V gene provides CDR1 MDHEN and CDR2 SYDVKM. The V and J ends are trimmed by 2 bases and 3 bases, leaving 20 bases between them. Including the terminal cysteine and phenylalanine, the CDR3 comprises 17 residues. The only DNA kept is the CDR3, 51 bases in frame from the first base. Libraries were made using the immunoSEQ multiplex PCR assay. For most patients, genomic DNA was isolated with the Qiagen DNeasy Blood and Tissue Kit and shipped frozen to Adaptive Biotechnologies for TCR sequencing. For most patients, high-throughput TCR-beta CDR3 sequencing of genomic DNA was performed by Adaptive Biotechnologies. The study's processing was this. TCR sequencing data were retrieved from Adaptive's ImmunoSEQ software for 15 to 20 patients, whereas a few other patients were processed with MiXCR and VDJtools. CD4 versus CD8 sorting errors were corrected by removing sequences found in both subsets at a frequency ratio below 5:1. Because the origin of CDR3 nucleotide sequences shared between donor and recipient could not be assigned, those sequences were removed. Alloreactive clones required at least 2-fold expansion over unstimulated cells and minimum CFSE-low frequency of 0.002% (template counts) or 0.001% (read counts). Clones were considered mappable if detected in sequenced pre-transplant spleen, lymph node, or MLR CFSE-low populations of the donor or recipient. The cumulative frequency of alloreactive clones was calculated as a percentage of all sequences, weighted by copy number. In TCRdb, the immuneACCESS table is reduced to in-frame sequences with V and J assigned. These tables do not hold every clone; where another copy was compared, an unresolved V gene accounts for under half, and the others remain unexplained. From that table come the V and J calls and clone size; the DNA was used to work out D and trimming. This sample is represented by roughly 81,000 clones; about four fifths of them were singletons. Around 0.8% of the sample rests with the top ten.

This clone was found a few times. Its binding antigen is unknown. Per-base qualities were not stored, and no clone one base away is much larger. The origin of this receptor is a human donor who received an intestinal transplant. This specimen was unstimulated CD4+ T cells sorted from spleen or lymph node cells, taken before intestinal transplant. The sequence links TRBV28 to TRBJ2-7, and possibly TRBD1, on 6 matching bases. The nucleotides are TGTGCCAGCAGTTTACCTACAAACAGGGTAAAGCGCTACGAGCAGTACTTC. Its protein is CASSLPTNRVKRYEQYF.